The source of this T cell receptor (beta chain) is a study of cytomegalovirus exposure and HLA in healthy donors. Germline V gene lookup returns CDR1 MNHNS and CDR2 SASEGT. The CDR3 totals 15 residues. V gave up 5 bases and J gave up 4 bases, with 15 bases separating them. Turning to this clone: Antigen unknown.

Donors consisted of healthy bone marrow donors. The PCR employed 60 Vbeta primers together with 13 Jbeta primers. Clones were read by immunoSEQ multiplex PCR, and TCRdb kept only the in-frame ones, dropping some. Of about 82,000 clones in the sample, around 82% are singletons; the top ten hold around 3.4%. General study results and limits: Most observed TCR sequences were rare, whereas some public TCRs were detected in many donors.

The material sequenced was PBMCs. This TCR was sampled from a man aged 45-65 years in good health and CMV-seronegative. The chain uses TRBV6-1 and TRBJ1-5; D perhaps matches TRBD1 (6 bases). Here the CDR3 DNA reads TGTGCCAGCAGTAGGGACACGAGTTGGAATCAGCCCCAGCATTTT. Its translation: CASSRDTSWNQPQHF.